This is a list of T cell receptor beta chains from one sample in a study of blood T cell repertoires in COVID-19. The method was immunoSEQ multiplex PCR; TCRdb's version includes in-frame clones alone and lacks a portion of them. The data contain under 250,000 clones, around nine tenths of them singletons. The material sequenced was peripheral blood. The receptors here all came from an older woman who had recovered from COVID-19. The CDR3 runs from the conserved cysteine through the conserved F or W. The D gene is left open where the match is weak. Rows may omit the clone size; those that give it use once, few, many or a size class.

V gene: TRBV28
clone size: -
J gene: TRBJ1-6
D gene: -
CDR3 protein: CASSSQGIGSPLHF
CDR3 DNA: TGTGCCAGCAGCTCCCAGGGGATCGGATCACCCCTCCACTTT

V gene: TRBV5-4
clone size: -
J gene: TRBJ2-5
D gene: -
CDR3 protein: CASSLPGGGETQYF
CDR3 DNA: TGTGCCAGCAGCTTGCCGGGGGGCGGTGAGACCCAGTACTTC

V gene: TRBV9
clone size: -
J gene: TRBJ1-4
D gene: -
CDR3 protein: CASSVEGHRYEKLFF
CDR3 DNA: TGTGCCAGCAGCGTAGAGGGACATCGTTATGAAAAACTGTTTTTT

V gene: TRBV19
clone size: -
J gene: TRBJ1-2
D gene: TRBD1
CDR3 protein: CASSQTRDREFGYGYTF
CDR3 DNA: TGTGCCAGTAGTCAGACCCGGGACAGGGAATTTGGCTATGGCTACACCTTC

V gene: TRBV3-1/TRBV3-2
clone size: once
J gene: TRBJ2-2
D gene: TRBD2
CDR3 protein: CASSQPQRGNTGELFF
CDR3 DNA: TGTGCCAGCAGCCAACCCCAGCGGGGGAACACCGGGGAGCTGTTTTTT

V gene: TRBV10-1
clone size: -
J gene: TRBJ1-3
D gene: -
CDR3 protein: CASKTNRGFSGNTIYF
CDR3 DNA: TGCGCCAGTAAAACTAATCGGGGTTTCTCTGGAAACACCATATATTTT

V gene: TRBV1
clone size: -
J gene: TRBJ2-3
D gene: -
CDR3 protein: CTSSLQRGADTQYF
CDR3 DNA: TGCACCAGCAGCCTCCAGCGGGGGGCGGATACGCAGTATTTT

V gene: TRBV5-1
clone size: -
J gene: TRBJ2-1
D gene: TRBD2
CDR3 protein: CASTPSGGSYNEQFF
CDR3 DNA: TGCGCCAGCACCCCATCGGGGGGCTCCTACAATGAGCAGTTCTTC

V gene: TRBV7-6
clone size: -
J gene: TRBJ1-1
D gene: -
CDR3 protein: CASSALPGDTEAFF
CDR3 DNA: TGTGCCAGCAGCGCGCTTCCCGGGGACACTGAAGCTTTCTTT

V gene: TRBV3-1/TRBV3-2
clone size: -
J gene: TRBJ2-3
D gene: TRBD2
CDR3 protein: CASSRGLLIADTQYF
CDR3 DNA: TGTGCCAGCAGCCGGGGACTATTGATCGCAGATACGCAGTATTTT

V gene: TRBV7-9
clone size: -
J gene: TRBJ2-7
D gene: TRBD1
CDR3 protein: CASSHGTEGNYEQYF
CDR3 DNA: TGTGCCAGCAGCCATGGGACAGAGGGAAACTACGAGCAGTACTTC

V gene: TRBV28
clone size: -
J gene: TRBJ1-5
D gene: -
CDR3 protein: CASSLSDTYQPQHF
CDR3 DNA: TGTGCCAGCAGTTTATCGGACACCTATCAGCCCCAGCATTTT

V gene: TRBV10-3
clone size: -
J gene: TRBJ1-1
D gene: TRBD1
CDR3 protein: CAIRIDRGNTEAFF
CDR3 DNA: TGTGCCATCAGGATAGACAGGGGAAACACTGAAGCTTTCTTT

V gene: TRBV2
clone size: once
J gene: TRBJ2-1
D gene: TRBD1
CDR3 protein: CASSENRGYYNEQFF
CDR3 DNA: TGTGCCAGCAGTGAGAACAGGGGCTACTACAATGAGCAGTTCTTC

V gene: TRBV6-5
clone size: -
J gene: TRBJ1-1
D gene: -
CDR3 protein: CASSPTGQYTEAFF
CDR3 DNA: TGTGCCAGCAGCCCGACAGGTCAATATACTGAAGCTTTCTTT

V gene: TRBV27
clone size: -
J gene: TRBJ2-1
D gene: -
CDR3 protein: CASSRTESSYNEQFF
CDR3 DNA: TGTGCCAGCAGCCGGACAGAGAGCTCCTACAATGAGCAGTTCTTC

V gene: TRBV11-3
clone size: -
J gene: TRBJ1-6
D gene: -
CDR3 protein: CASSLDGNSPLHF
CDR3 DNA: TGTGCCAGCAGCTTAGATGGCAATTCACCCCTCCACTTT

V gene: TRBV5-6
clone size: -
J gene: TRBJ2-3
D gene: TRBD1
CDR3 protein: CASSVGQGVGDTQYF
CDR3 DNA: TGTGCCAGCAGCGTGGGACAGGGAGTTGGAGATACGCAGTATTTT

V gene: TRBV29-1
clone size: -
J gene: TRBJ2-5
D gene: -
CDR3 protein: CSAGGPGQYQETQYF
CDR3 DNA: TGCAGCGCGGGGGGTCCCGGACAGTACCAAGAGACCCAGTACTTC

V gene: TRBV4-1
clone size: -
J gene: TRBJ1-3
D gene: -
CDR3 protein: CASSLLRLGTDSDTIYF
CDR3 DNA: TGCGCCAGCAGCCTCCTAAGGTTGGGGACTGATTCAGACACCATATATTTT

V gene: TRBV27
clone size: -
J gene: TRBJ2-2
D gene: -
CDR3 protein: CASSRLAGELFF
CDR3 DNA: TGTGCCAGCAGTCGGTTAGCCGGGGAGCTGTTTTTT

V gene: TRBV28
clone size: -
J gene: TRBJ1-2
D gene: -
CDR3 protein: CASSPIMRYGYTF
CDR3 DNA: TGTGCCAGCAGTCCCATCATGAGATATGGCTACACCTTC

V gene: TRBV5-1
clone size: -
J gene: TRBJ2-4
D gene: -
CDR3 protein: CASSARREYNIQYF
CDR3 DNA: TGCGCCAGCAGCGCCCGTCGAGAGTACAACATTCAGTACTTC

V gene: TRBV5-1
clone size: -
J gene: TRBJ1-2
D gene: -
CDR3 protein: CASSLRSPTDIYGYTF
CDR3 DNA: TGCGCCAGCAGCTTGCGCTCCCCGACAGACATCTATGGCTACACCTTC

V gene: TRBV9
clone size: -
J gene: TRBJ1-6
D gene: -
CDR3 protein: CASSARDIRSYNSPLHF
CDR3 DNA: TGTGCCAGCAGCGCAAGGGACATCCGCTCCTATAATTCACCCCTCCACTTT

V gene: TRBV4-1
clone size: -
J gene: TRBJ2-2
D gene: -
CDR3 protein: CASSQRGADTGELFF
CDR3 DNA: TGCGCCAGCAGCCAACGGGGGGCGGACACCGGGGAGCTGTTTTTT

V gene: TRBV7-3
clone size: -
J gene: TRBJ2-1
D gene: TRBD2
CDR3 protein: CASSPRMGLAGPNEQFF
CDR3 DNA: TGTGCCAGCAGCCCACGCATGGGACTAGCGGGGCCCAATGAGCAGTTCTTC

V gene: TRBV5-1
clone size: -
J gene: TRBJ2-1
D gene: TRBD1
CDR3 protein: CASSSGQGSYNEQFF
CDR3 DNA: TGCGCCAGCAGCTCGGGACAGGGCTCCTACAATGAGCAGTTCTTC

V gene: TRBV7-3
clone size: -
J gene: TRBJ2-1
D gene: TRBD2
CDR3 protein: CASSLTSGGSYNEQFF
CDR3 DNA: TGTGCCAGCAGCCTGACTAGCGGGGGCTCCTACAATGAGCAGTTCTTC

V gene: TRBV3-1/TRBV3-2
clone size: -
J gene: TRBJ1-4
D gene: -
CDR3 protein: CASSQEEVGTNEKLFF
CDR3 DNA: TGTGCCAGCAGCCAAGAAGAGGTCGGCACTAATGAAAAACTGTTTTTT

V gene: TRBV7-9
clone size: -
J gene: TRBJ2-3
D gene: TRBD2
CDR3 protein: CASSLVSGGARTDTQYF
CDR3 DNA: TGTGCCAGCAGCTTAGTTAGCGGGGGGGCCCGCACAGATACGCAGTATTTT

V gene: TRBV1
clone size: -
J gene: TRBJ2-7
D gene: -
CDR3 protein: CTSSYGLAGGLCQYF
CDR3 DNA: TGCACCAGCAGCTACGGACTAGCGGGGGGGCTTTGTCAGTACTTC

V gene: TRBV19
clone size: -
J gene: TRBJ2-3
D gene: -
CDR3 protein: CASNGRLFTDTQYF
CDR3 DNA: TGTGCCAGTAACGGGAGACTGTTCACAGATACGCAGTATTTT

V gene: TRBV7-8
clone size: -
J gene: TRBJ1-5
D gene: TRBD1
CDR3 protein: CASSLVGQGGGQPQHF
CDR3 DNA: TGTGCCAGCAGCTTAGTGGGACAGGGCGGCGGACAGCCCCAGCATTTT

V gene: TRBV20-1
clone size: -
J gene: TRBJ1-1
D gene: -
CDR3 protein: CSATEQGKAFF
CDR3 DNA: TGCAGTGCTACCGAACAGGGAAAAGCTTTCTTT

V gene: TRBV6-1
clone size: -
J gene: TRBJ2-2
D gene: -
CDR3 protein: CASSEPGTGELFF
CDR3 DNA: TGTGCCAGCAGTGAACCGGGAACCGGGGAGCTGTTTTTT

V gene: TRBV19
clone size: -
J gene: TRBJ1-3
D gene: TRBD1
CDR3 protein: CASTATGGLANTIYF
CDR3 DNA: TGTGCCAGTACCGCGACAGGGGGGCTCGCAAACACCATATATTTT

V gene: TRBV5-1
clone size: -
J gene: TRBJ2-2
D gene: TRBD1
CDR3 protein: CASSSMTGTGTGELFF
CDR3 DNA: TGCGCCAGCAGCTCGATGACCGGGACAGGGACCGGGGAGCTGTTTTTT

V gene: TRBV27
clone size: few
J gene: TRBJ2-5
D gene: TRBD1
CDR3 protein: CASSFDREETQYF
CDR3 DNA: TGTGCCAGCAGTTTTGACAGGGAAGAGACCCAGTACTTC

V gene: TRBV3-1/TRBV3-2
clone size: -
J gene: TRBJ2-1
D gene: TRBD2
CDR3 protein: CASSQGWVAGDNEQFF
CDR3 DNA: TGTGCCAGCAGCCAAGGGTGGGTAGCGGGGGACAATGAGCAGTTCTTC

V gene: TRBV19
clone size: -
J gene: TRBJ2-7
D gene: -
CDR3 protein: CASSRGRGREQYF
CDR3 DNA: TGTGCCAGTAGTAGGGGCAGGGGGAGGGAGCAGTACTTC

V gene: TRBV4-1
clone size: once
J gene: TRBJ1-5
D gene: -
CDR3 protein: CASSLGVVQPQHF
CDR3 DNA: TGCGCCAGCAGCCTCGGGGTGGTTCAGCCCCAGCATTTT

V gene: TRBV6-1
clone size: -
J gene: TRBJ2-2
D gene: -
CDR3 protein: CASSEAGQVAGELFF
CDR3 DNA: TGTGCCAGCAGTGAAGCCGGCCAGGTCGCCGGGGAGCTGTTTTTT

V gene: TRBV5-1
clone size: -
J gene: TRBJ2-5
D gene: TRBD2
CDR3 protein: CASRSSGASGAQETQYF
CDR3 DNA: TGCGCCAGCAGATCCTCCGGGGCTAGCGGGGCCCAAGAGACCCAGTACTTC

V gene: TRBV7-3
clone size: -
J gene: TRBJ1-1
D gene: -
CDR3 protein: CASRTGPNTEAFF
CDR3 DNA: TGTGCCAGCAGAACAGGGCCGAACACTGAAGCTTTCTTT

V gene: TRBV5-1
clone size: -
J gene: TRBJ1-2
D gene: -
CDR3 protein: CASSLDGEDGYTF
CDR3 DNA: TGCGCCAGCAGCTTGGACGGGGAGGACGGCTACACCTTC

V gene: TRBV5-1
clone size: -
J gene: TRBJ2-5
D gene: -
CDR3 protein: CASSFGTVKETQYF
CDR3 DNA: TGCGCCAGCAGCTTCGGGACTGTCAAAGAGACCCAGTACTTC

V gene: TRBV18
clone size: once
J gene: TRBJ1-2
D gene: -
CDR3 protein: CASSPTGTDGYTF
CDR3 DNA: TGTGCCAGCTCCCCTACAGGGACGGATGGCTACACCTTC

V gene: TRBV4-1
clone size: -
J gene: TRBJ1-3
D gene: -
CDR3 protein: CASSQGTVPGNTIYF
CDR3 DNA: TGCGCCAGCAGCCAAGGCACTGTACCTGGAAACACCATATATTTT

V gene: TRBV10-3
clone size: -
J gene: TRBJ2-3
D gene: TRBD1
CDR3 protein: CAISAQDRGLSDTQYF
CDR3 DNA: TGTGCCATCAGTGCCCAGGACAGGGGACTTTCGGATACGCAGTATTTT

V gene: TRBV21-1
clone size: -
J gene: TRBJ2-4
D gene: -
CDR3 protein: CASSKPGLAGAFLAKNIQYF
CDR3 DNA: TGTGCCAGCAGCAAACCGGGACTAGCGGGGGCTTTTCTAGCCAAAAACATTCAGTACTTC

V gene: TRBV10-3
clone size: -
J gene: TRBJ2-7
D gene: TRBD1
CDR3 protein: CAVNTGVSHEQYF
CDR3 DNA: TGTGCCGTCAACACAGGGGTTTCCCACGAGCAGTACTTC

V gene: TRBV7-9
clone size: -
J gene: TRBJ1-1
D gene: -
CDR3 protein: CASSLFRATSEVAFF
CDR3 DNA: TGTGCCAGCAGCCTTTTTAGAGCCACCTCCGAGGTAGCTTTCTTT

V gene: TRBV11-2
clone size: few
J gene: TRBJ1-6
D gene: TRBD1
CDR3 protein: CASSSLGGQSPLHF
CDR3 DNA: TGTGCCAGCAGCTCCCTAGGGGGCCAGTCGCCCCTCCACTTT